This TCR beta chain was obtained from a study of blood T cell repertoires in COVID-19. At the level of the study: COVID-19 samples collected from the United States, Italy and Spain covered acute and convalescent phases. Sample material is recorded as cDNA or gDNA derived from T cells, B-cell-depleted T cells, or PBMCs.

Original handling: From reference gene primer amplification, estimates of nucleated cell counts were derived. Produced via immunoSEQ multiplex PCR; TCRdb's table is partial and in-frame only. V and J calls and clone size are copied from that table; D and trimming were computed from the DNA. This sample has some 70,000 clones; roughly nine tenths occur once, and the top ten carry roughly 8%. This CDR3 region has 14 residues. V gave up 5 bases and J gave up 3 bases; unmatched junction bases: 7. Per the germline V gene, CDR1 is MNHEY and CDR2 is SMNVEV (reference sequence). This clone was seen just once.

Material for sequencing was peripheral blood. The sequence was collected from a man aged 50-60 years with active COVID-19. The chain is built from TRBV27 and TRBJ2-7; 7 bases agree with TRBD1. The chain's CDR3 is CASSQAGGNYEQYF. The CDR3 DNA sequence: TGTGCCAGCAGTCAGGCAGGGGGAAACTACGAGCAGTACTTC.